This T cell receptor beta chain derives from a study of OX40 agonist ivuxolimab in advanced cancers. Study as a whole: At doses from 0.01 to 10 mg/kg, patients were given intravenous ivuxolimab every 2 weeks.

Broader study findings: Some of the nonresponding patients also showed low levels of normalized T-cell clonal expansion.

This clone has only one observation. Its antigen is not identified. The CDR3 has 14 amino acids. Deletions cut 0 bases from V and 6 bases from J, with 11 bases between. CDR1 and CDR2 from the germline V gene are SEHNR and FQNEAQ (reference sequence). With baseline, cycle 4 day 1, and cycle 7 day 1 as timepoints, blood was sampled. The protocol was immunoSEQ multiplex PCR, while the TCRdb copy is restricted to in-frame clones and leaves out a portion. The sample lists around 40,000 clones; approximately 80% were seen once. The source material was CD4+ or CD8+ T cells sorted from blood, sampled in a trial of the OX40 agonist ivuxolimab. The sequence was collected from an adult with an advanced solid tumor such as melanoma, head and neck, liver or kidney cancer. The chain links TRBV7-9 to TRBJ1-1, with D possibly being TRBD1 (6 bases). DNA for the CDR3: TGTGCCAGCAGCTTAGCGCTGGCAGGGGCTGAAGCTTTCTTT. Protein: CASSLALAGAEAFF.